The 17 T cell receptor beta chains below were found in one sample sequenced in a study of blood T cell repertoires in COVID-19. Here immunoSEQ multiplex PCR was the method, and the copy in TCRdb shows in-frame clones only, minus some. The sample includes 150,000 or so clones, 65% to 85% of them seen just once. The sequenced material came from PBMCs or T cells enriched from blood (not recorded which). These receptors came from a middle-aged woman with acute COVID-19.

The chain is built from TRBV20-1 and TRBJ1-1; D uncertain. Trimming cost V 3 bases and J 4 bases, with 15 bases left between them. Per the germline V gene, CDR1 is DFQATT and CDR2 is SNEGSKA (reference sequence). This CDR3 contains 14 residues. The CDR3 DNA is TGCAGTGCTAGTATTCCAGAGCGGGGCACTGAAGCTTTCTTT. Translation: CSASIPERGTEAFF.

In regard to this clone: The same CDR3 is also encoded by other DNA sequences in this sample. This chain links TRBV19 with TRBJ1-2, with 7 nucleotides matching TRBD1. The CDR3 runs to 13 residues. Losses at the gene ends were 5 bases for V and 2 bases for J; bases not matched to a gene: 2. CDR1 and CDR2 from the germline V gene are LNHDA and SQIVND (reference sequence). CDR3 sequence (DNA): TGTGCCAGTAGTGTGACAGGGAACTATGGCTACACCTTC. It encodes CASSVTGNYGYTF.

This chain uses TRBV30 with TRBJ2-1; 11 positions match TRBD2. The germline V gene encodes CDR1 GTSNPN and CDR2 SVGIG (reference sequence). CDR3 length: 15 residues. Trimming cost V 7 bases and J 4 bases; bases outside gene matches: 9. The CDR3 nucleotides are TGTGCCTATGGACTAGCGGGTTCGTTTTACAATGAGCAGTTCTTC. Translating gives CAYGLAGSFYNEQFF.

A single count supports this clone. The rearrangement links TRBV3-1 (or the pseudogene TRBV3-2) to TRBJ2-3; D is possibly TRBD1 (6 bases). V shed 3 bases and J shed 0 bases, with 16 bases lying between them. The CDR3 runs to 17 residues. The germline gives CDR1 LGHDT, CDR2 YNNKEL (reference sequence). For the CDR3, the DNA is TGTGCCAGCAGCCACACCCGCCCAGGGGCGAGCACAGATACGCAGTATTTT. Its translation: CASSHTRPGASTDTQYF.

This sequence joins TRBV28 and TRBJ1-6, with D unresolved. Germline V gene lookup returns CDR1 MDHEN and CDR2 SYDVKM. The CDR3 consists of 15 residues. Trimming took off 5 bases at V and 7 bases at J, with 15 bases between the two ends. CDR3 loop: CASSSPTGQNSPLHF. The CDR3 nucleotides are TGTGCCAGCAGTAGCCCCACGGGTCAAAATTCACCCCTCCACTTT.

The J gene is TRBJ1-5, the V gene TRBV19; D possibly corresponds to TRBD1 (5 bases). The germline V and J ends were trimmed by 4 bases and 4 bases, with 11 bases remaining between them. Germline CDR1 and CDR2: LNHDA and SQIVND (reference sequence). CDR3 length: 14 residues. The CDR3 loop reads CASSNQGGNQPQHF. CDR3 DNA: TGTGCCAGTAGTAATCAGGGAGGAAATCAGCCCCAGCATTTT.

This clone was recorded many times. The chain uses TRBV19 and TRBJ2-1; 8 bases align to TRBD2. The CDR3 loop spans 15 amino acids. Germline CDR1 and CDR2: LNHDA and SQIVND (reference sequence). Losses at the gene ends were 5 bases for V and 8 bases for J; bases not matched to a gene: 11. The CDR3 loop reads CASSPSGTRVYEQFF. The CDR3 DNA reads TGTGCCAGTAGTCCGTCGGGGACTAGGGTGTATGAGCAGTTCTTC.

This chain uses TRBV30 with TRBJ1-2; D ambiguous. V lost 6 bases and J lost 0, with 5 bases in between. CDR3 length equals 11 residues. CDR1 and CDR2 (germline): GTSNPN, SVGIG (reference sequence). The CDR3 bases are TGTGCCTGCAGGCCTAACTATGGCTACACCTTC. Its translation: CACRPNYGYTF.

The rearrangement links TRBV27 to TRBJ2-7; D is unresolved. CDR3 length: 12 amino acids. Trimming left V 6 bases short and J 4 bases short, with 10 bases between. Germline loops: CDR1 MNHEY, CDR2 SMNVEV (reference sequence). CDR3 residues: CASRRPGYEQYV. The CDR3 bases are TGTGCCAGCAGGCGCCCTGGTTACGAGCAGTACGTC.

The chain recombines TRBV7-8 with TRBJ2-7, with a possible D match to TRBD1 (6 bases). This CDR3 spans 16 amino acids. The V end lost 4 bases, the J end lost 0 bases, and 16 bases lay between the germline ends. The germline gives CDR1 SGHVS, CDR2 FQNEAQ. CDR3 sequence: CASSSTGPESSYEQYF. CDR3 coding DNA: TGTGCCAGCAGCTCCACAGGGCCAGAGAGCTCCTACGAGCAGTACTTC.

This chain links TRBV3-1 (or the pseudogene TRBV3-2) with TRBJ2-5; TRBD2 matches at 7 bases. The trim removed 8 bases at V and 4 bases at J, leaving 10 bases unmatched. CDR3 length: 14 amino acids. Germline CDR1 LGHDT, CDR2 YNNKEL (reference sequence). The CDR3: CASRSRGERETQYF. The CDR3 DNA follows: TGTGCCAGCCGATCACGGGGGGAGCGAGAGACCCAGTACTTC.

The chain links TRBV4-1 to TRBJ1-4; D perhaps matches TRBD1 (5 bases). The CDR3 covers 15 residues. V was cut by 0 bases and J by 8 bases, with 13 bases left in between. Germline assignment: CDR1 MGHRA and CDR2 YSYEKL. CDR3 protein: CASSQEDMMGEKLFF. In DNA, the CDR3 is TGCGCCAGCAGCCAAGAGGACATGATGGGGGAAAAACTGTTTTTT.

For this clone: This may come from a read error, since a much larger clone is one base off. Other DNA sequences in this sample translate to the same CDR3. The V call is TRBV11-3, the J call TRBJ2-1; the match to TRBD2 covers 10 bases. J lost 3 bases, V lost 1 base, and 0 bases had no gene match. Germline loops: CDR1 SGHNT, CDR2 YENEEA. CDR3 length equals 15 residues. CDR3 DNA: TGTGCCAGCAGCTTAGGACTAGCGGGCTACAATGAGCAGTTCTTC. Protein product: CASSLGLAGYNEQFF.

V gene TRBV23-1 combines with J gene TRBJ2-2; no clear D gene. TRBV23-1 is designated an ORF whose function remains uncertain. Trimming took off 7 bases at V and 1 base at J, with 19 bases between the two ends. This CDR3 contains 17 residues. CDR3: CASTLEYSRGNTGELFF. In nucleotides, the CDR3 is TGCGCCAGCACGCTAGAATATTCTCGAGGGAACACCGGGGAGCTGTTTTTT.

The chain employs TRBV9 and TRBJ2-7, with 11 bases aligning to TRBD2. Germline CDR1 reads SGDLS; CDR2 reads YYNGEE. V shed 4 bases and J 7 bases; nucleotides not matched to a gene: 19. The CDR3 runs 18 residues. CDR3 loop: CASSMHPGGTSGRWEQYF. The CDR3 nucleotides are TGTGCCAGCAGCATGCATCCGGGAGGGACTAGCGGACGTTGGGAGCAGTACTTC.

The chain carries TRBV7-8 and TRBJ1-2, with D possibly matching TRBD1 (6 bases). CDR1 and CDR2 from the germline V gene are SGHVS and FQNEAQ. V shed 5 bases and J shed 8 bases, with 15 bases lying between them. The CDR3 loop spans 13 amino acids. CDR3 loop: CASSPGRGYGYTF. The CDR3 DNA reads TGTGCCAGCAGCCCTGGAAGGGGGTACGGCTACACCTTC. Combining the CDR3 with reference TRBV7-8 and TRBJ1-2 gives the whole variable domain GAGVSQSPRYKVAKRGQDVALRCDPISGHVSLFWYQQALGQGPEFLTYFQNEAQLDKSGLPSDRFFAERPEGSVSTLKIQRTQQEDSAVYLCASSPGRGYGYTFGSGTRLTVV.

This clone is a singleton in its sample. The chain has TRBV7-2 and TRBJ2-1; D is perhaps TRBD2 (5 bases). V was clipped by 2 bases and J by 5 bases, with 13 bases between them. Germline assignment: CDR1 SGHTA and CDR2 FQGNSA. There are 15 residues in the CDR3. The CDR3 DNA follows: TGTGCCAGCAGCTTACGGGGATGGGGAGACAATGAGCAGTTCTTC. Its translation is CASSLRGWGDNEQFF. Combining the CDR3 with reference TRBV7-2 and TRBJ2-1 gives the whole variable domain GAGVSQSPSNKVTEKGKDVELRCDPISGHTALYWYRQSLGQGLEFLIYFQGNSAPDKSGLPSDRFSAERTGGSVSTLTIQRTQQEDSAVYLCASSLRGWGDNEQFFGPGTRLTVL.